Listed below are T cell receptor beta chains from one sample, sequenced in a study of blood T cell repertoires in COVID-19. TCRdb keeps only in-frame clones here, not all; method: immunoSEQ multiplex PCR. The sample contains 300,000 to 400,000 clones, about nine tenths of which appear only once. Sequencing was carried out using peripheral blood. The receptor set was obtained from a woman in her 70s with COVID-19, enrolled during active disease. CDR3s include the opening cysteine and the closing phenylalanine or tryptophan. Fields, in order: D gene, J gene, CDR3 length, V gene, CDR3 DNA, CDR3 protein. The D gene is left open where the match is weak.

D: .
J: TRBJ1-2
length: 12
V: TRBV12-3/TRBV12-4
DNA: TGTGCCAGCAGTTTTCTGAACTATGGCTACACCTTC
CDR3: CASSFLNYGYTF

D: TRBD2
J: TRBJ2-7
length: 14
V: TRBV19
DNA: TGTGCCAGTGGACTAGCGGGGCCGCGGAACGAGCAGTACTTC
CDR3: CASGLAGPRNEQYF

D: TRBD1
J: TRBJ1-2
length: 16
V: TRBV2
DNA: TGTGCCACCCTGGGTATCCGGGACAGTTCCAACTATGGCTACACCTTC
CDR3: CATLGIRDSSNYGYTF

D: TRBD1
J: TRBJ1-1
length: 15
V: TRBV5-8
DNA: TGTGCCAGCAGCTTAGGACAGGGTGGAATCACTGAAGCTTTCTTT
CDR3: CASSLGQGGITEAFF

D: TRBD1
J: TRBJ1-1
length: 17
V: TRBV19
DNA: TGTGCCAGTAGTCGGACAGGGACTGGGTCTAGGAACACTGAAGCTTTCTTT
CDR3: CASSRTGTGSRNTEAFF

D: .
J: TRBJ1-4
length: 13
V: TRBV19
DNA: TGTGCCAGTAGTATAGCCATGTATGAAAAACTGTTTTTT
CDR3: CASSIAMYEKLFF

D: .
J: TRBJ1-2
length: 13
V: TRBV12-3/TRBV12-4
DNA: TGTGCCAGCAGTCCGACACTGAACTATGGCTACACCTTC
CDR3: CASSPTLNYGYTF

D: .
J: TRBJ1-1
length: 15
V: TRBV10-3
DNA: TGTGCCATCAGTGAATGGCAGGGAAAAAACACTGAAGCTTTCTTT
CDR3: CAISEWQGKNTEAFF

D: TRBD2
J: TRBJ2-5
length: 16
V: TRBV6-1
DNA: TGTGCCAGCAGTGAAATAAGCGGGGGGGCCGGAGAGACCCAGTACTTC
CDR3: CASSEISGGAGETQYF

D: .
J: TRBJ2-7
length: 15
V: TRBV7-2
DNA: TGTGCCAGCAGCCTTACAGGCGCAGATTCCTACGAGCAGTACTTC
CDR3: CASSLTGADSYEQYF